This T cell receptor (beta chain) was profiled in a study of early T cells in non-severe SARS-CoV-2 infection. Study-wide context: The study sequenced bulk RNA from unsorted whole blood, with chains unpaired.

The CDR3 runs to 16 residues. V lost 5 bases and J lost 1, with 17 bases in between. The V gene's germline CDR1 is SGHVS and CDR2 FNYEAQ. The table lists this clonotype with a few counts. No antigen is known for it. Individually, cDNA molecules had unique molecular identifiers attached to them. TCRdb used MiXCR to reprocess the 5' RACE reads, holding one entry per CDR3 protein. The sample holds tens of thousands of distinct CDR3 sequences, around 6.6% seen once. Study-level points and caveats: Matching with VDJdb favored anti-spike CD8 responses (missing private and CD4 specificities).

This TCR was recovered from an adult who was a healthcare worker with PCR-confirmed SARS-CoV-2 infection or an uninfected control (not recorded which). The material was whole blood, obtained at baseline. The chain has TRBV7-6 and TRBJ1-1; D is undetermined. The DNA for the CDR3 is TGTGCCAGCAGCCCTCTTGCACGTTCGGGGAACACTGAAGCTTTCTTT. Amino acid sequence: CASSPLARSGNTEAFF.